Each of the 32 T cell receptor beta chains below was sequenced from the same sample in a study of T cells in Graves' hyperthyroidism and ophthalmopathy. From RNA transcripts, TCR beta CDR3 regions were amplified. HTBI primers drove first-round RT-PCR of the TCR CDR3. TCRdb ran MiXCR on the multiplex PCR reads and lists one entry per CDR3 protein. Among around 500,000 distinct CDR3 sequences, 14% were seen once, and the ten largest hold around a sixth. Sequencing was done on a sample of blood. These receptors were taken from a young woman with Graves' hyperthyroidism.

This clonotype was observed a few times. The chain recombines TRBV20-1 with TRBJ2-7; no definite D call. Trimming stripped 6 bases from V and 3 bases from J, with 15 bases between. The CDR3 contains 13 residues. The germline gives CDR1 DFQATT, CDR2 SNEGSKA (reference sequence). The CDR3 coding sequence is TGCAGTGCGTCCCGAGGCCCCAACTACGAGCAGTACGTC. Encoded protein: CSASRGPNYEQYV.

This clonotype was counted a few times. V gene TRBV2 combines with J gene TRBJ1-2; D might be TRBD1 (5 bases). Trimming cost V 3 bases and J 12 bases, with 17 bases left between them. Germline-derived CDR1 and CDR2 are SNHLY and FYNNEI. The CDR3 loop spans 13 amino acids. The CDR3 region is CASSDRGNRRNTF. The CDR3 DNA reads as TGTGCCAGCAGTGACAGAGGGAACAGGAGGAACACCTTC.

The sample holds many counts of this clonotype. The chain has TRBV12-3 or TRBV12-4 and TRBJ2-3; 9 bases line up with TRBD1. Trimming at V came to 5 bases and at J to 2 bases, leaving 5 bases not matched to a gene. The CDR3 is 15 residues long. The CDR3, as DNA: TGTGCCAGCAGTCGGGACAGGGCTTTCACAGATACGCAGTATTTT. As protein: CASSRDRAFTDTQYF.

On this clonotype: This may arise from a read error, as a much more abundant clone is one base away. The rearrangement uses TRBV5-1 and TRBJ2-3; D gene uncertain. The CDR3 length is 13 residues. The ends were cut back, 10 bases at V and 0 bases at J, with 12 bases in the middle. Germline values: CDR1 SGHRS, CDR2 YFSETQ. The CDR3: CAGGAPSTDTQYF. CDR3 coding DNA: TGCGCCGGCGGAGCGCCTAGCACAGATACGCAGTATTTT.

This clonotype was seen a handful of times. The chain uses TRBV9 and TRBJ1-3, with D uncertain. Germline-derived CDR1 and CDR2 are SGDLS and YYNGEE. This CDR3 is 14 amino acids long. The V end lost 2 bases, the J end lost 1 base, and 7 bases lay between the germline ends. The CDR3 bases are TGTGCCAGCAGCGTGCAGGATTCTGGAAACACCATATATTTT. Translating gives CASSVQDSGNTIYF.

In its sample, this clonotype was seen many times. The rearrangement joins TRBV12-3 or TRBV12-4 to TRBJ2-1; 11 nucleotides match TRBD1. After removal of 7 bases from V and 4 bases from J, the junction contained 6 bases not matched to a gene. The CDR3 is made up of 15 amino acids. The CDR3 reads CASTPGQGDYNEQFF. The CDR3 DNA is TGTGCCAGCACCCCGGGACAGGGGGATTACAATGAGCAGTTCTTC.

This clonotype was detected ten times or more. The chain recombines TRBV9 with TRBJ1-1, with D perhaps TRBD1 (5 bases). V was clipped by 0 bases and J by 0 bases, with 12 bases between them. The CDR3 length is 16 residues. Germline loops: CDR1 SGDLS, CDR2 YYNGEE. This CDR3 reads CASSVGGARVNTEAFF. In DNA form, the CDR3 reads TGTGCCAGCAGCGTAGGAGGGGCCCGGGTGAACACTGAAGCTTTCTTT. Supplemented by reference TRBV9 and TRBJ1-1, the full variable domain reads DSGVTQTPKHLITATGQRVTLRCSPRSGDLSVYWYQQSLDQGLQFLIQYYNGEERAKGNILERFSAQQFPDLHSELNLSSLELGDSALYFCASSVGGARVNTEAFFGQGTRLTVV.

This clonotype has ten or more counts. This sequence joins TRBV6-6 and TRBJ2-3; 12 positions match TRBD2. Trimming cost V 4 bases and J 2 bases; bases outside gene matches: 4. The CDR3 consists of 16 residues. Germline V gives CDR1 MNHNY, CDR2 SVGAGI (reference sequence). CDR3 protein: CASSSWTSGTTDTQYF. The CDR3 DNA follows: TGTGCCAGCAGTTCGTGGACTAGCGGGACCACAGATACGCAGTATTTT.

Comments on this clonotype: Germline is not matched at one junction end, which may reflect a read error. The chain links TRBV28 to TRBJ1-4; tentatively, D is TRBD1 (5 bases). CDR1 is MDHEN and CDR2 is SYDVKM in the germline V gene. CDR3 length: 14 amino acids. The CDR3 reads CARSPAGRDEKLFF. The CDR3 DNA reads as TGTGCCCGCAGTCCGGCAGGGAGGGACGAAAAACTGTTTTTT.

This clonotype was counted ten times or more. The V call is TRBV12-3 or TRBV12-4, the J call TRBJ1-4; D may be TRBD1 (5 bases). The CDR3 is 13 amino acids. Between the trimmed V and J ends, which lost 3 bases and 6 bases, there was a span of 8 bases. The CDR3 region is CASSLGPDEKLFF. The CDR3 DNA sequence: TGTGCCAGCAGTTTGGGGCCAGATGAAAAACTGTTTTTT.

The chain uses TRBV19 and TRBJ2-1, with D hard to call. V was pared by 3 bases and J by 0 bases, with 9 bases between. The CDR3 extends over 15 amino acids. CDR1 is LNHDA, CDR2 SQIVND, per germline (reference sequence). The CDR3 is CASSIARSSYNEQFF. The CDR3 DNA reads TGTGCCAGTAGTATCGCCAGGAGCTCCTACAATGAGCAGTTCTTC.

This CDR3 reads CASSSVQTDTQYF. The CDR3 nucleotides are TGTGCCAGCAGCTCGGTGCAGACAGATACGCAGTATTTT. V is TRBV27 and J is TRBJ2-3; D is undetermined. CDR3 size: 13 residues. Per the germline V gene, CDR1 is MNHEY and CDR2 is SMNVEV (reference sequence). Between the trimmed V and J ends, which lost 6 bases and 3 bases, there was a span of 10 bases.

With regard to this clonotype: Being one base from a much bigger clone, this may be a read error. The rearrangement links TRBV12-3 or TRBV12-4 to TRBJ1-1; D is uncertain. Trimming shortened V by 2 bases and J by 5 bases, and 12 bases separated the two germline ends. CDR3 length: 14 amino acids. The CDR3 DNA reads as TGTGCCAGCAGTTTAACAAGGGAAGTTACTGAAGCTTTCTTT. Its protein is CASSLTREVTEAFF.

This clonotype was seen many times. This chain uses TRBV6-1 with TRBJ1-1; 8 nucleotides match TRBD1. Germline loops: CDR1 MNHNS, CDR2 SASEGT. The CDR3 is 16 residues long. The ends lost 5 bases at V and 1 base at J; junction bases unmatched: 9. CDR3 amino acids: CASSLRWTGPNTEAFF. In nucleotides, the CDR3 is TGTGCCAGCAGTCTCCGCTGGACAGGGCCGAACACTGAAGCTTTCTTT.

The genes are TRBV6-2 or TRBV6-3 and TRBJ1-2; TRBD1 is a possible D gene (6 bases). From germline, CDR1 is MNHEY and CDR2 SVGEGT. Trimming removed 5 bases at V and 0 bases at J, with 10 bases between. This CDR3 comprises 14 residues. CDR3: CASSRDKTNYGYTF. In DNA form, the CDR3 reads TGTGCCAGCAGTCGGGACAAAACTAACTATGGCTACACCTTC.

At least ten counts were recorded for this clonotype. The chain joins TRBV6-6 to TRBJ2-7; TRBD2 matches 7 bases. The CDR3 totals 18 residues. The germline CDR1 and CDR2 sequences are MNHNY and SVGAGI (reference sequence). Trimming at V came to 0 bases and at J to 6 bases, leaving 17 bases not matched to a gene. CDR3 amino acids: CASSYSGFASSGLGEQYV. CDR3 bases: TGTGCCAGCAGTTACTCGGGGTTTGCGTCTAGCGGCCTGGGCGAGCAGTACGTC.

V gene TRBV7-2 combines with J gene TRBJ1-1; D unresolved. Germline loops: CDR1 SGHTA, CDR2 FQGNSA. The ends were cut back, 5 bases at V and 4 bases at J, with 17 bases in the middle. The CDR3 extends over 15 amino acids. CDR3 DNA sequence: TGTGCCAGCAGCCCGTTTGGGGATGGGATCACTGAAGCTTTCTTT. It translates to CASSPFGDGITEAFF. The whole variable domain, filled in from reference TRBV7-2 and TRBJ1-1, reads GAGVSQSPSNKVTEKGKDVELRCDPISGHTALYWYRQSLGQGLEFLIYFQGNSAPDKSGLPSDRFSAERTGGSVSTLTIQRTQQEDSAVYLCASSPFGDGITEAFFGQGTRLTVV.

This rearrangement joins TRBV20-1 to TRBJ2-5, with TRBD2 matching over 11 bases. The CDR3 is 12 residues long. Germline CDR1 and CDR2: DFQATT and SNEGSKA (reference sequence). V trimming: 6 bases; J trimming: 3 bases; junction bases outside the gene matches: 0. The CDR3 here is CSAGLAEETQYF. DNA of the CDR3: TGCAGTGCGGGACTAGCGGAAGAGACCCAGTACTTC.

This clonotype was recorded many times. V gene TRBV11-1 combines with J gene TRBJ1-1, with D unclear. Germline CDR1 and CDR2: SGHAT and FQDESV (reference sequence). CDR3 length equals 14 residues. V was cut by 7 bases and J by 7 bases, with 19 bases left in between. The CDR3 reads CASTREGRKFEAFF. In DNA form, the CDR3 reads TGTGCCAGCACCCGGGAGGGCAGAAAATTTGAAGCTTTCTTT.

This clonotype showed up many times. The rearrangement links TRBV14 to TRBJ2-1, with TRBD2 matching over 9 bases. The CDR3 totals 15 residues. V shed 1 base, J shed 7 bases, and the junction held 5 bases outside the gene matches. Germline assignment: CDR1 SGHDN and CDR2 FVKESK. The CDR3 DNA is TGTGCCAGCAGCCAAGGTAGCGGGAGCTGGAATGAGCAGTTCTTC. It specifies CASSQGSGSWNEQFF.

V and J are TRBV9 and TRBJ1-3, with TRBD1 identical over 8 bases. There are 15 residues in the CDR3. Germline V gene sequence: CDR1 SGDLS, CDR2 YYNGEE. V dropped 1 base and J dropped 2; count of bases not matched to a gene: 2. The CDR3 nucleotides read TGTGCCAGCAGCGTACAGGGGGCAACTGGAAACACCATATATTTT. Translated, it gives CASSVQGATGNTIYF.

This clonotype was seen at least ten times. The chain employs TRBV15 and TRBJ1-6; 8 bases line up with TRBD1. Trimming took 3 bases from V and 10 from J; bases not matched to a gene: 5. In germline, CDR1 is LNHNV, CDR2 YYDKDF (reference sequence). The CDR3 has 14 residues. DNA for the CDR3: TGTGCCACCAGCAGGGACAGGGCCCCATCACCCCTCCACTTT. It is translated as CATSRDRAPSPLHF.

There are many counts of this clonotype. The chain carries TRBV10-3 and TRBJ1-1, with D possibly being TRBD1 (5 bases). The CDR3 consists of 16 residues. Deletions cut 2 bases from V and 1 base from J, with 14 bases between. The V gene's germline CDR1 is ENHRY and CDR2 SYGVKD. CDR3: CAISEPSRDPNTEAFF. The CDR3 region has the DNA TGTGCCATCAGTGAGCCTAGTCGGGACCCGAACACTGAAGCTTTCTTT.

This clonotype was picked up many times. CDR3 sequence reads: CASSSWTGRYEQYF. The CDR3 nucleotides are TGTGCCAGCAGTTCCTGGACAGGCCGCTACGAGCAGTACTTC. The V call is TRBV12-3 or TRBV12-4, the J call TRBJ2-7; 7 bases align to TRBD1. The J segment lost 3 bases and the V segment lost 4 bases, leaving 6 bases of the junction unmatched. There are 14 residues in the CDR3.

V is TRBV11-2 and J is TRBJ2-1, with 12 bases that match TRBD2. With V trimmed by 5 bases and J by 2 bases, 10 bases remained unmatched. Germline-derived CDR1 and CDR2 are SGHAT and FQNNGV. CDR3 size: 18 residues. This CDR3 is CASSASHGLAGPYNEQFF. The CDR3 DNA follows: TGTGCCAGCAGCGCTAGTCACGGACTAGCGGGACCCTACAATGAGCAGTTCTTC.

This clonotype appeared many times. V and J are TRBV30 and TRBJ2-1; perhaps TRBD1 as D (6 bases). V dropped 0 bases and J dropped 9 bases, with 12 bases sitting between them. The CDR3 contains 13 residues. Germline V gives CDR1 GTSNPN, CDR2 SVGIG (reference sequence). The CDR3 DNA reads TGTGCCTGGAGTGTACGAACAGGGAGTGAGCAGTTCTTC. Translation: CAWSVRTGSEQFF. Full variable domain (remainder filled in from reference TRBV30 and TRBJ2-1): SQTIHQWPATLVQPVGSPLSLECTVEGTSNPNLYWYRQAAGRGLQLLFYSVGIGQISSEVPQNLSASRPQDRQFILSSKKLLLSDSGFYLCAWSVRTGSEQFFGPGTRLTVL.

The CDR3, as DNA: TGTGCCAGCGTATTCCGGGCCCTTACCCCTGAAGCTTTCTTT. This gives the protein CASVFRALTPEAFF. V gene TRBV12-3 or TRBV12-4 combines with J gene TRBJ1-1, with D unclear. The CDR3 is 14 amino acids. Trimming removed 8 bases from V and 6 bases from J, with 19 bases in between.

In its sample, this clonotype was seen a few times. The chain combines TRBV6-5 with TRBJ2-1, with 12 bases fitting TRBD2. J was trimmed by 6 bases and V by 4 bases; bases with no gene match: 7. Germline V gene data show CDR1 as MNHEY and CDR2 as SVGAGI. This CDR3 spans 16 amino acids. The CDR3 DNA follows: TGTGCCAGCAGTTGGGGGGGACTAGCGGGCTTCAATGAGCAGTTCTTC. Its translation: CASSWGGLAGFNEQFF.

The chain combines TRBV19 with TRBJ1-5, with D possibly matching TRBD1 (5 bases). V was cut by 5 bases and J by 7 bases, with 12 bases left in between. The CDR3 has 13 residues. CDR1 is LNHDA and CDR2 is SQIVND in the germline V gene (reference sequence). The CDR3 nucleotides read TGTGCCAGTAGTGGTGGCAGGGCCCAGCCCCAGCATTTT. Translation gives CASSGGRAQPQHF.

This clonotype came up many times. The chain has TRBV2 and TRBJ2-1, with D possibly being TRBD2 (6 bases). Germline CDR1 and CDR2: SNHLY and FYNNEI. The CDR3 is 14 amino acids. Trimming removed 10 bases at V and 0 bases at J, with 13 bases between. The CDR3 region has the DNA TGTGCCATCGTACCCGGGAGCTCCTACAATGAGCAGTTCTTC. Translated: CAIVPGSSYNEQFF. The variable domain in full, completed from reference TRBV2 and TRBJ2-1, reads EPEVTQTPSHQVTQMGQEVILRCVPISNHLYFYWYRQILGQKVEFLVSFYNNEISEKSEIFDDQFSVERPDGSNFTLKIRSTKLEDSAMYFCAIVPGSSYNEQFFGPGTRLTVL.

This clonotype has a single count. This chain links TRBV11-1 with TRBJ2-7; 10 bases agree with TRBD2. Per the germline V gene, CDR1 is SGHAT and CDR2 is FQDESV (reference sequence). The CDR3 loop spans 18 amino acids. Unmatched junction bases numbered 17, after V lost 7 bases and J lost 2 bases. The CDR3 nucleotides are TGTGCCAGCAACCCGGGGTCTAGCGGGAGAAGCGGGACCTACGAGCAGTACTTC. Its protein is CASNPGSSGRSGTYEQYF.

In its sample, this clonotype was seen a few times. The gene calls are TRBV5-1 and TRBJ2-7; 10 bases match TRBD1. CDR1 is SGHRS and CDR2 is YFSETQ in the germline V gene. The CDR3 contains 15 residues. J gave up 3 bases and V 4 bases, and 7 bases lay outside the gene matches. CDR3 DNA: TGCGCCAGCAGCGTCCGCCGGGACAGGGGCTACGAGCAGTACTTC. Translated: CASSVRRDRGYEQYF. The whole variable domain, filled in from reference TRBV5-1 and TRBJ2-7, reads KAGVTQTPRYLIKTRGQQVTLSCSPISGHRSVSWYQQTPGQGLQFLFEYFSETQRNKGNFPGRFSGRQFSNSRSEMNVSTLELGDSALYLCASSVRRDRGYEQYFGPGTRLTVT.